The rows below give T cell receptor beta chains drawn from one sample of a study of technical replicates of blood from a handful of donors. Here immunoSEQ multiplex PCR was the method, and the copy in TCRdb shows in-frame clones only, minus some. Among about 100,000 clones listed, around 96% were seen once. Sequencing was performed on T cells isolated from PBMCs. The receptor source for this set is a human donor in good health. The CDR3 runs from the conserved cysteine through the conserved F or W. The D gene is left open where the match is weak. Not all rows give a size; the values are once, few, many and, for expanded clones, a class.

d_gene: .
v_gene: TRBV5-1
j_gene: TRBJ2-1
abundance: .
CDR3nt: TGCGCCAGCAGCTTGTTGGGTGGGCTGGCTGGCAATGAGCAGTTCTTC
CDR3aa: CASSLLGGLAGNEQFF

d_gene: TRBD1
v_gene: TRBV5-4
j_gene: TRBJ1-2
abundance: .
CDR3nt: TGTGCCAGCAGCTTGGACAGGGGCAGCTATGGCTACACCTTC
CDR3aa: CASSLDRGSYGYTF

d_gene: TRBD1
v_gene: TRBV7-8
j_gene: TRBJ1-5
abundance: .
CDR3nt: TGTGCCAGCAGCGCCGGACAGGGGGTCAGCAGTCAGCCCCAGCATTTT
CDR3aa: CASSAGQGVSSQPQHF

d_gene: TRBD1
v_gene: TRBV6-5
j_gene: TRBJ1-1
abundance: .
CDR3nt: TGTGCCAGCAGTTATGAGGGGGCAGATGAAGCTTTCTTT
CDR3aa: CASSYEGADEAFF

d_gene: .
v_gene: TRBV9
j_gene: TRBJ1-3
abundance: once
CDR3nt: TGTGCCAGCAGCGTCGGACAGCCCTCTGGAAACACCATATATTTT
CDR3aa: CASSVGQPSGNTIYF

d_gene: .
v_gene: TRBV28
j_gene: TRBJ2-7
abundance: .
CDR3nt: TGTGCCAGCAGTTTATGGGTCGGGAGAGCCTACGAGCAGTACTTC
CDR3aa: CASSLWVGRAYEQYF

d_gene: .
v_gene: TRBV7-6
j_gene: TRBJ1-4
abundance: .
CDR3nt: TGTGCCAGCAGCTTAGTGGTTGCGGGGGCAGGGAACGAAAAACTGTTTTTT
CDR3aa: CASSLVVAGAGNEKLFF

d_gene: TRBD1
v_gene: TRBV28
j_gene: TRBJ2-7
abundance: .
CDR3nt: TGTGCCAGCATTAGGACAGGGCAATACGAGCAGTACTTC
CDR3aa: CASIRTGQYEQYF

d_gene: .
v_gene: TRBV28
j_gene: TRBJ1-1
abundance: .
CDR3nt: TGTGCCAGCAGCCGGTTAGACAGGCGGAACACTGAAGCTTTCTTT
CDR3aa: CASSRLDRRNTEAFF

d_gene: TRBD1
v_gene: TRBV25-1
j_gene: TRBJ2-5
abundance: .
CDR3nt: TGTGCCAGCAGTCCGGGACAGGGGCCCGAGACCCAGTACTTC
CDR3aa: CASSPGQGPETQYF

d_gene: .
v_gene: TRBV10-2
j_gene: TRBJ1-6
abundance: few
CDR3nt: TGCGCCAGCGGAAAAAGAAGGGGGACCGATAATTCACCCCTCCACTTT
CDR3aa: CASGKRRGTDNSPLHF

d_gene: TRBD2
v_gene: TRBV5-1
j_gene: TRBJ2-1
abundance: .
CDR3nt: TGCGCCAGCAAATCCGGACTAGCTGACTACAATGAGCAGTTCTTC
CDR3aa: CASKSGLADYNEQFF

d_gene: TRBD1
v_gene: TRBV5-1
j_gene: TRBJ2-1
abundance: .
CDR3nt: TGCGCCAGCAGCTGGAGGGACAGGGGAAATGGTGAGCAGTTCTTC
CDR3aa: CASSWRDRGNGEQFF

d_gene: .
v_gene: TRBV5-4
j_gene: TRBJ2-7
abundance: .
CDR3nt: TGTGCCAGCAGCGGGGGCTCCGGCTCCTACGAGCAGTACTTC
CDR3aa: CASSGGSGSYEQYF

d_gene: .
v_gene: TRBV5-1
j_gene: TRBJ2-2
abundance: .
CDR3nt: TGCGCCAGCAAAATGGGGCAGCTTAACTTCGGGGAGCTGTTTTTT
CDR3aa: CASKMGQLNFGELFF

d_gene: .
v_gene: TRBV19
j_gene: TRBJ1-3
abundance: once
CDR3nt: TGTGCCAGTACCGCCGGGAGGGGAAACACCATATATTTT
CDR3aa: CASTAGRGNTIYF

d_gene: .
v_gene: TRBV27
j_gene: TRBJ1-1
abundance: .
CDR3nt: TGTGCCAGCAGGTCCGCCCTAAACACTGAAGCTTTCTTT
CDR3aa: CASRSALNTEAFF

d_gene: TRBD1
v_gene: TRBV5-8
j_gene: TRBJ1-4
abundance: .
CDR3nt: TGTGCCAGCAGCGTAGGGACAGCGACAACTAATGAAAAACTGTTTTTT
CDR3aa: CASSVGTATTNEKLFF

d_gene: TRBD2
v_gene: TRBV9
j_gene: TRBJ2-3
abundance: .
CDR3nt: TGTGCCAGCAGCGTAGAATTAGCGGGGACGACTAGCACAGATACGCAGTATTTT
CDR3aa: CASSVELAGTTSTDTQYF

d_gene: TRBD1
v_gene: TRBV18
j_gene: TRBJ2-7
abundance: .
CDR3nt: TGTGCCAGCTCACCCGGACAGGGATTCTACGAGCAGTACTTC
CDR3aa: CASSPGQGFYEQYF

d_gene: .
v_gene: TRBV4-2
j_gene: TRBJ1-1
abundance: .
CDR3nt: TGTGCCAGCAGCCAAGGGGTCTTGGGGGGGGACCCCGACACTGAAGCTTTCTTT
CDR3aa: CASSQGVLGGDPDTEAFF

d_gene: .
v_gene: TRBV7-3
j_gene: TRBJ1-1
abundance: .
CDR3nt: TGTGCCAGCAGCTTAAGTCGGGGAGGCCCCACTGAAGCTTTCTTT
CDR3aa: CASSLSRGGPTEAFF

d_gene: TRBD2
v_gene: TRBV28
j_gene: TRBJ2-7
abundance: .
CDR3nt: TGTGCCAGTGTGGGACTAGCGGATAACTCCTACGAGCAGTACTTC
CDR3aa: CASVGLADNSYEQYF

d_gene: .
v_gene: TRBV18
j_gene: TRBJ1-5
abundance: .
CDR3nt: TGTGCCAGCTCCCTAGGGGGAGAACGGTTAATAGTACGTCAGCCCCAGCATTTT
CDR3aa: CASSLGGERLIVRQPQHF

d_gene: .
v_gene: TRBV30
j_gene: TRBJ1-6
abundance: .
CDR3nt: TGTGCCTGGAGTTCACCAGGACAGCCTTCTGGGCCCCTCCACTTT
CDR3aa: CAWSSPGQPSGPLHF

d_gene: .
v_gene: TRBV2
j_gene: TRBJ1-1
abundance: .
CDR3nt: TGTGCCACCACGTGGGGCGGGAACACTGAAGCTTTCTTT
CDR3aa: CATTWGGNTEAFF

d_gene: .
v_gene: TRBV30
j_gene: TRBJ2-3
abundance: .
CDR3nt: TGTGCCTGGAGTGTTTCAGGGAGCACAGATACGCAGTATTTT
CDR3aa: CAWSVSGSTDTQYF

d_gene: .
v_gene: TRBV6-1
j_gene: TRBJ1-1
abundance: .
CDR3nt: TGTGCCAGCAGTGAACTAGGCAGGGGTGCCGCAGCTTTCTTT
CDR3aa: CASSELGRGAAAFF

d_gene: TRBD2
v_gene: TRBV7-2
j_gene: TRBJ2-1
abundance: .
CDR3nt: TGTGCCAGCAGCCTTGGTGGCGGGAGGGACAATGAGCAGTTCTTC
CDR3aa: CASSLGGGRDNEQFF

d_gene: .
v_gene: TRBV6-6
j_gene: TRBJ1-5
abundance: .
CDR3nt: TGTGCCAGCAGTCGCTTGGACAGCTCGAGCAATCAGCCCCAGCATTTT
CDR3aa: CASSRLDSSSNQPQHF

d_gene: .
v_gene: TRBV6-5
j_gene: TRBJ1-4
abundance: .
CDR3nt: TGTGCCAGCAGTTCTGCGGGGGCTTTGTATGAAAAACTGTTTTTT
CDR3aa: CASSSAGALYEKLFF

d_gene: .
v_gene: TRBV7-2
j_gene: TRBJ2-2
abundance: .
CDR3nt: TGTGCCAGCAGCTCTTACACCGGGGAGCTGTTTTTT
CDR3aa: CASSSYTGELFF

d_gene: .
v_gene: TRBV6-1
j_gene: TRBJ2-3
abundance: .
CDR3nt: TGTGCCAGCAGGGGTCGGGTTACCACAGATACGCAGTATTTT
CDR3aa: CASRGRVTTDTQYF

d_gene: TRBD2
v_gene: TRBV5-1
j_gene: TRBJ2-1
abundance: .
CDR3nt: TGCGCCAGCAGCTTGGACGGACTAGTCAATGAGCAGTTCTTC
CDR3aa: CASSLDGLVNEQFF

d_gene: TRBD1
v_gene: TRBV19
j_gene: TRBJ2-5
abundance: .
CDR3nt: TGTGCCAGTAGTATTCCTACGACAGGGGTGATTGGGGAGACCCAGTACTTC
CDR3aa: CASSIPTTGVIGETQYF

d_gene: TRBD1
v_gene: TRBV5-1
j_gene: TRBJ2-2
abundance: once
CDR3nt: TGCGCCAGCAGCTTGGCCGGGACAGGGAACACCGGGGAGCTGTTTTTT
CDR3aa: CASSLAGTGNTGELFF

d_gene: .
v_gene: TRBV5-1
j_gene: TRBJ1-1
abundance: few
CDR3nt: TGCGCCAGCAGCCCGGCTATGACAGAGAACACTGAAGCTTTCTTT
CDR3aa: CASSPAMTENTEAFF

d_gene: .
v_gene: TRBV2
j_gene: TRBJ2-7
abundance: .
CDR3nt: TGTGCCAGCAGCGTACAGGGTTTGAGCTCCTACGAGCAGTACTTC
CDR3aa: CASSVQGLSSYEQYF

d_gene: TRBD2
v_gene: TRBV4-2
j_gene: TRBJ2-7
abundance: .
CDR3nt: TGTGCCAGCAGCCACCGTGGGACTAGCGGGAGCGCCTACGAGCAGTACTTC
CDR3aa: CASSHRGTSGSAYEQYF

d_gene: TRBD2
v_gene: TRBV10-3
j_gene: TRBJ2-5
abundance: .
CDR3nt: TGTGCCATCAGTGGGGGACTAGCGGGAGAAGAGGAGACCCAGTACTTC
CDR3aa: CAISGGLAGEEETQYF

d_gene: TRBD1
v_gene: TRBV9
j_gene: TRBJ1-2
abundance: once
CDR3nt: TGTGCCAGCAGCGTAGGGACAGGGGACTATGGCTACACCTTC
CDR3aa: CASSVGTGDYGYTF

d_gene: TRBD2
v_gene: TRBV5-1
j_gene: TRBJ2-1
abundance: .
CDR3nt: TGCGCCAGCAGTCGACTAGCGGGACTCTCCTACAATGAGCAGTTCTTC
CDR3aa: CASSRLAGLSYNEQFF

d_gene: .
v_gene: TRBV5-1
j_gene: TRBJ1-4
abundance: .
CDR3nt: TGCGCCAGCAGCTTGGCGGCGGGGGTTAATGAAAAACTGTTTTTT
CDR3aa: CASSLAAGVNEKLFF

d_gene: .
v_gene: TRBV7-2
j_gene: TRBJ1-6
abundance: .
CDR3nt: TGTGCCAGCAGCGTCCTCCCTCCCTCACCCCTCCACTTT
CDR3aa: CASSVLPPSPLHF

d_gene: .
v_gene: TRBV5-1
j_gene: TRBJ2-2
abundance: .
CDR3nt: TGCGCCAGCAGCTTGGGGCAGAAATACACCGGGGAGCTGTTTTTT
CDR3aa: CASSLGQKYTGELFF

d_gene: .
v_gene: TRBV2
j_gene: TRBJ1-2
abundance: .
CDR3nt: TGTGCCAGCAGTGAAGGCACATATGGCTACACCTTC
CDR3aa: CASSEGTYGYTF

d_gene: TRBD1
v_gene: TRBV7-9
j_gene: TRBJ1-2
abundance: .
CDR3nt: TGTGCCAGCAGCTCCAGAGGGACAGGGGGCGGTGGGGACTATGGCTACACCTTC
CDR3aa: CASSSRGTGGGGDYGYTF

d_gene: TRBD1
v_gene: TRBV7-9
j_gene: TRBJ2-2
abundance: .
CDR3nt: TGTGCCAGCAGCTTAACCACAGGGGGAACCGGGGAGCTGTTTTTT
CDR3aa: CASSLTTGGTGELFF

d_gene: TRBD2
v_gene: TRBV5-1
j_gene: TRBJ2-7
abundance: .
CDR3nt: TGCGCCAGCAGCACCGCCCCGGTAGCGGGGCCCTACGAGCAGTACTTC
CDR3aa: CASSTAPVAGPYEQYF

d_gene: TRBD2
v_gene: TRBV20-1
j_gene: TRBJ2-3
abundance: .
CDR3nt: TGCAGCGGGAGGCTAACAGATACGCAGTATTTT
CDR3aa: CSGRLTDTQYF

d_gene: .
v_gene: TRBV4-1
j_gene: TRBJ1-1
abundance: .
CDR3nt: TGCGCCAGCAGCCCCGGACCCGGGCAGGGTAACACTGAAGCTTTCTTT
CDR3aa: CASSPGPGQGNTEAFF

d_gene: .
v_gene: TRBV5-4
j_gene: TRBJ2-1
abundance: once
CDR3nt: TGTGCCAGCAGCTTGGCCGGGACTGCGTCTTTGAAGGGGCAGTTCTTC
CDR3aa: CASSLAGTASLKGQFF